These 4 T cell receptor beta chains were all obtained from the same sample, sequenced in a study of lymphopenia after photon versus proton radiotherapy. TCRdb keeps only in-frame clones here, not all; method: immunoSEQ multiplex PCR. The sample has around 25,000 clones, roughly 85% seen once. The specimen comprised peripheral blood, sampled from a patient treated with photon-based radiotherapy. The receptors were gathered from a man aged 55 to 70 with pancreatic cancer.

As concerns this clone: An end of the junction differs from the germline gene, which may be a read error. This chain connects TRBV5-4 to TRBJ2-7; the match to TRBD1 covers 7 bases. The germline V gene encodes CDR1 SGHNT and CDR2 YYREEE (reference sequence). The CDR3 runs 16 residues. CDR3: CASSQSQGRPTYEQYF. CDR3 nucleotide sequence: TGCGCCAGCAGCCAATCACAGGGGAGACCTACCTACGAGCAGTACTTC. Looking up the rest from reference TRBV5-4 and TRBJ2-7 gives the full variable domain: ETGVTQSPTHLIKTRGQQVTLRCSSQSGHNTVSWYQQALGQGPQFIFQYYREEENGRGNFPPRFSGLQFPNYSSELNVNALELDDSALYLCASSQSQGRPTYEQYFGPGTRLTVT.

The chain couples TRBV5-1 to TRBJ1-4; D uncertain. V was clipped by 4 bases and J by 7 bases, with 14 bases between them. The CDR3 runs 14 residues. Looked up from germline, CDR1 is SGHRS and CDR2 is YFSETQ. The CDR3 nucleotides are TGCGCCAGCAGCCAGACACCTCAGAGTGAAAAACTGTTTTTT. Translated: CASSQTPQSEKLFF.

This rearrangement joins TRBV19 to TRBJ1-1, with D uncertain. Germline values: CDR1 LNHDA, CDR2 SQIVND (reference sequence). Trimming took off 0 bases at V and 0 bases at J, with 11 bases between the two ends. This CDR3 is built from 16 residues. The CDR3 protein is CASSIEGDNMNTEAFF. CDR3 DNA sequence: TGTGCCAGTAGTATAGAGGGAGACAACATGAACACTGAAGCTTTCTTT.

The chain carries TRBV5-1 and TRBJ1-5; tentative D call: TRBD1 (6 bases). CDR3 size: 14 residues. The V gene's germline CDR1 is SGHRS and CDR2 YFSETQ. V was clipped by 2 bases and J by 3 bases, with 9 bases between them. The CDR3 loop reads CASSFGGNNQPQHF. CDR3 DNA: TGCGCCAGCAGCTTTGGGGGCAACAATCAGCCCCAGCATTTT. Full variable domain (remainder filled in from reference TRBV5-1 and TRBJ1-5): KAGVTQTPRYLIKTRGQQVTLSCSPISGHRSVSWYQQTPGQGLQFLFEYFSETQRNKGNFPGRFSGRQFSNSRSEMNVSTLELGDSALYLCASSFGGNNQPQHFGDGTRLSIL.